The 5 T cell receptor beta chains in this list originate from one sample, sequenced in a study of blood T cell repertoires in COVID-19. Repertoires were generated with immunoSEQ multiplex PCR, while TCRdb's copy carries only in-frame clones and drops some. The data contain hundreds of thousands of clones, roughly 87% of them singletons. Material: peripheral blood. The receptors were gathered from a woman between 18 and 29 years old who had recovered from COVID-19.

This chain links TRBV6-5 with TRBJ2-3; tentative D call: TRBD1 (6 bases). CDR3 length: 14 amino acids. Germline CDR1 is MNHEY and CDR2 is SVGAGI. The V and J ends lost 7 bases and 5 bases respectively, with 16 bases between them. CDR3 DNA sequence: TGTGCCAGCAATTTCCGGCAGGGACAAGATACGCAGTATTTT. Translated: CASNFRQGQDTQYF.

This sequence joins TRBV27 and TRBJ2-7, with D possibly TRBD2 on 6 matching bases. CDR3 size: 14 residues. The germline V and J ends were trimmed by 7 bases and 0 bases, with 13 bases remaining between them. From germline, CDR1 is MNHEY and CDR2 SMNVEV (reference sequence). The CDR3 nucleotides are TGTGCCAGCACCAAAGTGGGGGGCTCCTACGAGCAGTACTTC. Translated, it gives CASTKVGGSYEQYF.

The genes are TRBV7-8 and TRBJ2-2, with 16 bases fitting TRBD2. The CDR3 loop spans 18 amino acids. Germline assignment: CDR1 SGHVS and CDR2 FQNEAQ. V was pared by 4 bases and J by 4 bases, with 6 bases of the junction left unmatched. The CDR3 nucleotides are TGTGCCAGCAGCTCGGGACTAGCGGGAGGGCCGGGCACCGGGGAGCTGTTTTTT. Residues: CASSSGLAGGPGTGELFF.

This chain links TRBV18 with TRBJ2-7, with D perhaps matching TRBD2 (5 bases). Trimming stripped 4 bases from V and 1 base from J, with 11 bases between. Germline V gives CDR1 KGHSH, CDR2 LQKENI. The CDR3 spans 14 residues. DNA of the CDR3: TGTGCCAGCTCACGCGACGGGAAGTCCTACGAGCAGTACTTC. This gives the protein CASSRDGKSYEQYF.

This clone was counted a single time. Here the CDR3 DNA reads TGTGCCAGCAGTACAAGACAGGGGAACACTGAAGCTTTCTTT. Translating gives CASSTRQGNTEAFF. The chain links TRBV6-2 or TRBV6-3 to TRBJ1-1; 7 bases align to TRBD1. V lost 5 bases to trimming and J lost 1 base; unmatched junction nucleotides: 4. Germline V lookup: CDR1 MNHEY, CDR2 SVGEGT. The CDR3 is 14 amino acids.